This TCR beta chain is from a study of T cell repertoires in cytomegalovirus infection (dated by TCRdb to about 2019). Regarding the research as a whole: Peptide stimulations targeted recently identified HLA-C-restricted CMV epitopes, whose presentation resists viral immunomodulation, together with well-studied HLA-B-restricted epitopes. Donor HLA type was relevant to the analysis, because carriage of CMV infection together with the matching HLA type was indicated by public TCR beta signatures. What the authors observed across the whole study: In the ex vivo response, HLA-C-restricted CMV-specific TCR beta clonotypes were dominant, and in two of eight donors the single most frequent clonotype came from this HLA-C-restricted group. Carriers of CMV infection plus the relevant HLA type were discriminated by the cumulative frequency of public TCR beta family members in the study cohort and in an independent roughly 400-donor cohort.

Details on this clonotype: The antigen this receptor binds is unknown. The record has no base qualities; no much larger clone is one base away.

The trim is 1 base for V and 0 bases for J, with a gap of 25 bases between the germline ends. Based on the germline V gene, the CDR1 and CDR2 sequences are SGHVS and FNYEAQ. The CDR3 holds 21 amino acids from the cysteine to the phenylalanine. Here the CDR3 DNA is all that survives: 63 bases in frame from base 1. Reads for this sample came from an Illumina HiSeq 1500. The public reads were quality trimmed at Q25 with fastp and then assembled into clones with MiXCR by TCRdb, keeping productive beta chains. Each CDR3 protein appears once, grouped with its most common genes and DNA. The sample includes roughly 500,000 distinct CDR3 sequences, with around 30% observed a single time. The biggest ten clones account for 17% of the sample. Reading the label with the study, this specimen's treatment or condition is: in vitro stimulation with specific CMV peptide epitopes to enrich CMV-specific T cells.

The V and J genes are TRBV7-6 and TRBJ2-1; the D gene is possibly TRBD2, with 6 bases matching. The source was cultured PBMCs, collected from culture after CMV antigen stimulation. This TCR was sampled from a human donor in good health (CMV status not recorded). Some clones in this sample may be carry-over from other donors' samples. CDR3 loop: CASSLDYRQGGISSSYNEQFF. The nucleotide sequence is given as TGTGCCAGCAGCTTAGATTATCGCCAGGGAGGAATCTCTTCCTCCTACAATGAGCAGTTCTTC.